These T cell receptor beta chains were read from a single sample in a study of control samples from healthy donors and cancer patients. The method was immunoSEQ multiplex PCR; TCRdb's version includes in-frame clones alone and lacks a portion of them. Of some 150,000 clones listed, approximately 91% are singletons. The sample consisted of blood. The receptors originated from a man aged 25-40 years in good health. Each CDR3 is given with its conserved first and last residue. The D gene is left open where the match is weak. Clone size is not always given. Where it is, it says once, few, many or a class for expanded clones.

>few|TRBV10-3|TRBJ2-1|.
CAISEMRDNEQFF
TGTGCCATCAGTGAGATGAGGGACAATGAGCAGTTCTTC
>once|TRBV29-1|TRBJ2-3|TRBD1
CSVALGTGNTDTQYF
TGCAGCGTTGCATTAGGGACAGGGAACACAGATACGCAGTATTTT
>.|TRBV28|TRBJ2-3|TRBD2
CASSSPGGPSTDTQYF
TGTGCCAGCAGTTCCCCGGGAGGGCCCAGCACAGATACGCAGTATTTT
>.|TRBV24-1|TRBJ1-5|.
CATSSDLGSSNQPQHF
TGTGCCACCAGTTCGGACCTGGGAAGTAGCAATCAGCCCCAGCATTTT
>once|TRBV5-1|TRBJ2-3|TRBD2
CASSLVLAGSTDTQYF
TGCGCCAGCAGCTTGGTCTTAGCGGGGAGCACAGATACGCAGTATTTT
>.|TRBV6-5|TRBJ1-6|TRBD1
CASSSGTGGGSPLHF
TGTGCCAGCAGTTCCGGGACAGGGGGTGGTTCACCCCTCCACTTT
>.|TRBV28|TRBJ2-3|.
CASSLGDTRTDTQYF
TGTGCCAGCAGTTTAGGGGACACCCGCACAGATACGCAGTATTTT
>.|TRBV3-1/TRBV3-2|TRBJ1-4|TRBD1
CASSQTGPATNEKLFF
TGTGCCAGCAGCCAGACAGGGCCAGCAACTAATGAAAAACTGTTTTTT
>.|TRBV28|TRBJ2-1|TRBD1
CASRLDRYNEQFF
TGTGCCAGCAGACTGGACAGGTACAATGAGCAGTTCTTC
>.|TRBV30|TRBJ1-4|.
CAYSRGVEKLFF
TGTGCTTACTCACGAGGAGTGGAAAAACTGTTTTTT
>.|TRBV6-5|TRBJ2-7|.
CASSYSAGTHTYEQYF
TGTGCCAGCAGTTACTCGGCCGGGACACATACCTACGAGCAGTACTTC
>few|TRBV18|TRBJ2-7|TRBD1
CASSHRGYYEQYF
TGTGCCAGCTCTCACAGGGGGTACTACGAGCAGTACTTC
>.|TRBV6-1|TRBJ1-2|.
CASSEQIRDGPYGYTF
TGTGCCAGCAGTGAACAGATCCGGGACGGTCCCTATGGCTACACCTTC
>.|TRBV10-1|TRBJ1-2|.
CASSDTGSSGYTF
TGCGCCAGCAGTGACACAGGGTCGTCAGGCTACACCTTC
>.|TRBV19|TRBJ2-7|.
CASSIGLNSYEQYF
TGTGCCAGTAGTATTGGACTTAACTCCTACGAGCAGTACTTC
>.|TRBV12-3/TRBV12-4|TRBJ1-1|.
CASSSGPAMAFF
TGTGCCAGCAGTTCTGGACCAGCCATGGCTTTCTTT
>.|TRBV2|TRBJ1-5|TRBD1
CASSEDRGLGQPQHF
TGTGCCAGCAGTGAGGACAGGGGGCTCGGTCAGCCCCAGCATTTT
>once|TRBV9|TRBJ1-1|TRBD1
CASSVRGGQHTEAFF
TGTGCCAGCAGCGTAAGAGGGGGACAGCACACTGAAGCTTTCTTT
>.|TRBV9|TRBJ2-3|.
CASKGATDTQYF
TGTGCCAGCAAGGGAGCAACAGATACGCAGTATTTT
>.|TRBV7-9|TRBJ1-2|.
CASSPTENYGYTF
TGTGCCAGCAGCCCGACAGAGAACTATGGCTACACCTTC
>.|TRBV6-1|TRBJ1-2|TRBD1
CASSEGQGAYYGYTF
TGTGCCAGCAGTGAAGGACAGGGGGCTTACTATGGCTACACCTTC
>.|TRBV4-2|TRBJ2-7|.
CASSRQPEVYEQYF
TGTGCCAGCAGCCGTCAGCCAGAGGTCTACGAGCAGTACTTC
>.|TRBV28|TRBJ1-6|.
CASSLLDYLNSPLHF
TGTGCCAGCAGTTTATTGGACTATCTCAATTCACCCCTCCACTTT
>.|TRBV28|TRBJ1-1|TRBD1
CASSSGTGYTEAFF
TGTGCCAGCAGTAGTGGGACAGGGTATACTGAAGCTTTCTTT
>.|TRBV2|TRBJ1-2|.
CASSEQNYGYTF
TGTGCCAGCTCCGAGCAGAACTATGGCTACACCTTC
>.|TRBV28|TRBJ1-2|TRBD1
CASSDTGEGYTF
TGTGCCAGCAGTGACACAGGGGAGGGCTACACCTTC
>.|TRBV7-8|TRBJ2-7|.
CASSDSSEGPNSF
TGTGCCAGCAGCGACTCCTCGGAGGGCCCCAACTCTTTC
>.|TRBV25-1|TRBJ1-4|.
CASSALREKLFF
TGTGCCAGCAGTGCTCTTCGCGAAAAACTGTTTTTT
>.|TRBV11-2|TRBJ1-2|.
CASSLVVGDGYTF
TGTGCCAGCAGCTTAGTAGTGGGGGATGGCTACACCTTC
>.|TRBV11-2|TRBJ2-3|.
CASTGESLSTDTQYF
TGTGCCAGCACGGGGGAGTCCCTTAGCACAGATACGCAGTATTTT
>.|TRBV4-1|TRBJ1-4|TRBD1
CASSQAPGQWNEKLFF
TGCGCCAGCAGCCAAGCCCCGGGACAGTGGAATGAAAAACTGTTTTTT
>.|TRBV13|TRBJ2-7|.
CASSLQGTRYEQYF
TGTGCCAGCAGCTTACAGGGAACTAGGTACGAGCAGTACTTC
>.|TRBV10-2|TRBJ1-6|.
CASSDAYNSPLHF
TGCGCCAGCAGTGATGCCTATAATTCACCCCTCCACTTT
>.|TRBV24-1|TRBJ1-3|.
CATSPTDGQSGNTIYF
TGTGCCACCAGTCCAACGGACGGACAATCTGGAAACACCATATATTTT
>.|TRBV4-2|TRBJ1-3|TRBD1
CASSQTGDSGNTIYF
TGTGCCAGCAGCCAAACAGGGGATAGTGGAAACACCATATATTTT
>.|TRBV27|TRBJ1-2|.
CASSFNSYYGYTF
TGTGCCAGCAGTTTTAATAGCTACTATGGCTACACCTTC
>.|TRBV9|TRBJ2-3|TRBD2
CASSFPGLAGSGDTQYF
TGTGCCAGCAGCTTTCCGGGACTAGCGGGGTCAGGAGATACGCAGTATTTT
>.|TRBV19|TRBJ1-1|TRBD1
CASRTRGPGGINTEAFF
TGTGCCAGTAGGACGAGGGGGCCGGGTGGCATAAACACTGAAGCTTTCTTT
>.|TRBV3-1/TRBV3-2|TRBJ2-2|.
CASSQGQGWGTGELFF
TGTGCCAGCAGCCAAGGCCAGGGATGGGGCACCGGGGAGCTGTTTTTT
>.|TRBV19|TRBJ1-1|TRBD1
CASSNRGSDTEAFF
TGTGCCAGTAGCAACAGGGGTTCGGACACTGAAGCTTTCTTT
>.|TRBV5-1|TRBJ1-1|.
CASSPHGENTEAFF
TGCGCCAGCAGCCCCCATGGGGAGAACACTGAAGCTTTCTTT
>.|TRBV6-6|TRBJ2-3|TRBD2
CASSPGLARNTQYF
TGTGCCAGCAGCCCGGGACTAGCGAGGAATACGCAGTATTTT
>.|TRBV5-1|TRBJ2-3|TRBD1
CASSPLGQGPDTQYF
TGCGCCAGCAGCCCTCTGGGACAGGGCCCAGATACGCAGTATTTT
>.|TRBV6-5|TRBJ2-7|.
CASRRGIGSYEQYF
TGTGCCAGCAGAAGAGGCATAGGCTCCTACGAGCAGTACTTC
>.|TRBV28|TRBJ1-3|.
CASREGGNTIYF
TGTGCCAGCAGAGAAGGGGGAAACACCATATATTTT
>.|TRBV5-4|TRBJ1-1|.
CASSLKGRTEAFF
TGTGCCAGCAGCTTGAAGGGTCGGACTGAAGCTTTCTTT
>.|TRBV5-4|TRBJ1-1|.
CASSLEAWNTEAFF
TGTGCCAGCAGCTTGGAAGCCTGGAACACTGAAGCTTTCTTT
>.|TRBV7-3|TRBJ2-2|TRBD1
CASSGDRGVGTGELFF
TGTGCCAGCAGCGGGGACAGGGGGGTTGGCACCGGGGAGCTGTTTTTT